The clone carrying this T cell receptor beta chain was counted only a few times. Antigen unknown. PCR employed 60 Vbeta and 13 Jbeta primers. Profiled with immunoSEQ multiplex PCR; TCRdb holds only in-frame clones, not every one. Among fewer than 110,000 clones, more than 70% were seen once, and the ten largest hold less than 2.5%. The V gene end was trimmed by 3 bases and the J gene end by 5 bases; junction bases not matched to a gene: 5. Germline CDR1 and CDR2: MNHNY and SVGAGI (reference sequence). This CDR3 comprises 15 residues. These data are taken from a study of cytomegalovirus exposure and HLA in healthy donors. General study points: Immune exposure information available was restricted to CMV serostatus. Accurate predictions that matched the HLA-A and HLA-B alleles of most subjects were reportedly made from TCR beta sequences. Among TCR sequences, most were rare, though some public TCRs appeared in many donors. Fewer N-insertions (relative to the roughly 730-donor mean) were reportedly seen in an Asian-associated ancestry cluster in a later analysis.

Sequencing was done on a sample of PBMCs. J is TRBJ2-1 and V is TRBV6-6; 9 positions agree with TRBD2. The receptor was isolated from a man younger than 35 in good health and CMV-seronegative. The DNA for the CDR3 is TGTGCCAGCAGTTATTCGGGCGGGGGGGACAATGAGCAGTTCTTC. This translates into CASSYSGGGDNEQFF.